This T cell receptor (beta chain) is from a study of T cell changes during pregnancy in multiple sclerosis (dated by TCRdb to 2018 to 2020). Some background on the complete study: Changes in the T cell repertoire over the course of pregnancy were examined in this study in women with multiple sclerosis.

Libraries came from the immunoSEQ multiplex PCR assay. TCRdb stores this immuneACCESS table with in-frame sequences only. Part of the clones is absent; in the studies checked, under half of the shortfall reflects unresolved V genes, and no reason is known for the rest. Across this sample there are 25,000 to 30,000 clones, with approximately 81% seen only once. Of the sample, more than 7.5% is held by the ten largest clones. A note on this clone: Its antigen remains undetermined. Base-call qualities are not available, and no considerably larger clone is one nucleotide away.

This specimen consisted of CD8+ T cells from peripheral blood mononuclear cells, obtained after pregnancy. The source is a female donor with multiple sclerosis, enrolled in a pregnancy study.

The CDR3 protein sequence reads: CASSWRGTDTQYF. The DNA reads as follows: TGTGCCAGCAGTTGGAGGGGTACAGATACGCAGTATTTT. The chain is made from TRBV6-5 and TRBJ2-3; a tentative D match to TRBD2 spans 6 bases. Trimming takes 4 bases from V and 3 bases from J, and the germline ends sit 8 bases apart. The CDR3, cysteine through phenylalanine, is 13 amino acids long. The DNA shown is the 39-base CDR3, in frame from base 1. For CDR1 and CDR2, the germline V gene lists MNHEY and SVGAGI.